This TCR beta chain was identified in a study of siplizumab effects on memory and regulatory T cells. Produced via immunoSEQ multiplex PCR; TCRdb's table is partial and in-frame only. The table shows about 100,000 clones, with 80% to 95% occurring only once. The V and J ends lost 1 base and 5 bases, in that order; junction bases with no gene match: 2. This CDR3 contains 14 residues. Germline CDR1 reads SGHTA; CDR2 reads FQGNSA. This chain links TRBV7-2 with TRBJ1-1; 9 positions match TRBD1. This TCR derives from a human donor in good health. Sequenced input: CD4+ T cells sorted from blood. DNA of the CDR3: TGTGCCAGCAGCTTAGACAGGGGGCGGACTGAAGCTTTCTTT. Translated: CASSLDRGRTEAFF. Drawing the rest from reference TRBV7-2 and TRBJ1-1, the complete variable domain is GAGVSQSPSNKVTEKGKDVELRCDPISGHTALYWYRQSLGQGLEFLIYFQGNSAPDKSGLPSDRFSAERTGGSVSTLTIQRTQQEDSAVYLCASSLDRGRTEAFFGQGTRLTVV.